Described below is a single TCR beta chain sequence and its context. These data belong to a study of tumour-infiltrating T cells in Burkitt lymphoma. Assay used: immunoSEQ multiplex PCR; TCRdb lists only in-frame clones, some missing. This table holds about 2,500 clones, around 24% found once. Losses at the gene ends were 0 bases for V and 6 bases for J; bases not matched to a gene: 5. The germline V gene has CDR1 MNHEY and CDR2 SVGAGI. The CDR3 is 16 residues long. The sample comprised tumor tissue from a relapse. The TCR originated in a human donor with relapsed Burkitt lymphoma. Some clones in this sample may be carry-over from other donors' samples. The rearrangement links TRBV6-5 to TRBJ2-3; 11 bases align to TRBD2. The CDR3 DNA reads TGTGCCAGCAGTTACTCCCTAGCGGGGGGCGGCGATACGCAGTATTTT. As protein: CASSYSLAGGGDTQYF.